The entry below describes one TCR beta chain. This sample was taken from a study of regulatory T cells in long-lasting Graves disease. Time point here: persistent/refractory GD, antithyroid drugs over 5 years with positive TRAb. Preparation of the TCR library used RNA extracted from PBMCs. With 10 bases clipped from V and 5 bases from J, the junction kept 5 bases outside the gene matches. The CDR3 consists of 13 residues. Germline CDR1 LNHDA, CDR2 SQIVND (reference sequence). The TCR beta library used iRepertoire HTBI primers with Arm-PCR amplification of CDR3. One entry per CDR3 protein results from TCRdb running MiXCR on the multiplex PCR reads. The table records approximately 380,000 distinct CDR3 sequences, about a fifth of them present only once.

Sequencing was performed on peripheral blood mononuclear cells (PBMCs), taken when the disease was refractory, from a patient treated with antithyroid drugs. This sequence joins TRBV19 and TRBJ2-1; 10 bases align to TRBD2. The TCR was taken from a female donor with Graves disease. The CDR3: CATGLAEHNEQFF. DNA for the CDR3: TGTGCCACCGGACTAGCGGAGCACAATGAGCAGTTCTTC.